Reported below is one T cell receptor (beta chain). Germline V gene lookup returns CDR1 SGHNT and CDR2 YYREEE (reference sequence). There are 13 residues in the CDR3. The V segment lost 4 bases and the J segment 5 bases; nucleotides outside the gene matches: 2. The repertoire was sequenced with immunoSEQ multiplex PCR; TCRdb's copy has only in-frame clones and lacks some. This sample has more than 25,000 clones, with roughly 95% found just once. The data belong to a study of control samples from healthy donors and cancer patients. This sequence joins TRBV5-4 and TRBJ1-5; 8 positions agree with TRBD1. Sequences were obtained from blood. The sequence was obtained from a man in his sixties in good health. The CDR3 DNA reads as TGTGCCAGCAGCACGGACAGGGATCAGCCCCAGCATTTT. It translates to CASSTDRDQPQHF.